The 24 T cell receptor beta chains listed next were all sequenced from one sample in a study of T cells in Graves' hyperthyroidism and ophthalmopathy (dated 2019 in TCRdb). Library preparation was by multiplex PCR. Sequencing was carried out with an Illumina HiSeq 2000. The TCR beta CDR3 regions were amplified from RNA transcripts. A first-round RT-PCR of the TCR CDR3 used the HTBI primer set with the Qiagen OneStep RT-PCR kit. TCRdb took the public reads, trimmed them with fastp at Q25, ran MiXCR for clone calling and kept in-frame beta chains. Each CDR3 protein appears once, grouped with its most common genes and DNA. The sample contains about 550,000 distinct CDR3 sequences, about a fifth of them found a single time. The ten largest clones represent 26% of the sample. Sequencing input: blood. These receptor sequences come from a man aged 18 to 35 with Graves' hyperthyroidism.

In its sample, this clonotype was seen many times. The chain couples TRBV2 to TRBJ1-5, with D uncertain. Trimming cost V 5 bases and J 2 bases, with 10 bases left between them. This CDR3 contains 14 residues. CDR1 is SNHLY and CDR2 is FYNNEI in the germline V gene. The CDR3 spells CASSIGIRNQPQHF. The CDR3 bases are TGTGCCAGCAGTATCGGGATCCGCAATCAGCCCCAGCATTTT.

This clonotype has a handful of counts. The chain uses TRBV19 and TRBJ2-7; D is unclear. This CDR3 is 13 amino acids long. The germline CDR1 and CDR2 sequences are LNHDA and SQIVND (reference sequence). The V end was cut by 3 bases, the J end by 0 bases, with 6 bases between. As DNA, the CDR3 is TGTGCCAGTAGTATCGAAAGCTCCTACGAGCAGTACTTC. The encoded protein is CASSIESSYEQYF.

This chain links TRBV27 with TRBJ2-7; D remains ambiguous. The CDR3 length is 13 residues. In germline, CDR1 is MNHEY, CDR2 SMNVEV (reference sequence). V lost 0 bases and J 5 bases, leaving 8 bases between the germline ends. CDR3 residues: CASSLSRLNEQYF. The CDR3, as DNA: TGTGCCAGCAGTTTATCCAGGCTGAACGAGCAGTACTTC.

The table lists this clonotype with many counts. The chain combines TRBV12-3 or TRBV12-4 with TRBJ2-5; D possibly corresponds to TRBD1 (5 bases). This CDR3 is 15 amino acids long. Trimming stripped 5 bases from V and 4 bases from J, with 17 bases between. The CDR3 DNA reads TGTGCCAGCAGTCCCTTTCTGGGAAGGGGAGAGACCCAGTACTTC. It encodes CASSPFLGRGETQYF.

This clonotype showed up just a few times. The chain joins TRBV20-1 to TRBJ1-2; no clear D. Trimming took off 3 bases at V and 8 bases at J, with 16 bases between the two ends. Germline CDR1 DFQATT, CDR2 SNEGSKA (reference sequence). This CDR3 comprises 13 residues. Here the CDR3 DNA reads TGCAGTGCTAGTCGGTCGCAGGTGGAAGGCTACACCTTC. It is translated as CSASRSQVEGYTF.

In this sample, this clonotype turned up a few times. J is TRBJ1-1 and V is TRBV5-5; the D gene is possibly TRBD1 (5 bases). CDR3 length: 14 residues. V was clipped by 4 bases and J by 5 bases, with 15 bases between them. Per germline, CDR1 SGHKS and CDR2 YYEKEE (reference sequence). The CDR3 loop reads CASSGGFDGTEAFF. CDR3 coding DNA: TGTGCCAGCAGCGGGGGGTTCGACGGAACTGAAGCTTTCTTT.

In this sample, this clonotype turned up many times. V usage is TRBV18 and J usage is TRBJ2-7; 9 bases fit TRBD2. The CDR3 runs 15 residues. The V gene's germline CDR1 is KGHSH and CDR2 LQKENI. V was clipped by 1 base and J by 2 bases; unmatched bases: 3. Here the CDR3 reads CASSPLAGDTYEQYF. The CDR3 nucleotides are TGTGCCAGCTCACCACTAGCGGGGGATACCTACGAGCAGTACTTC.

As to this clonotype: A single base separates this from a much larger clone, so it may be a read error. The chain links TRBV19 to TRBJ2-6; 7 bases line up with TRBD1. The germline CDR1 and CDR2 sequences are LNHDA and SQIVND (reference sequence). The CDR3 covers 13 residues. V shed 8 bases and J 15 bases; nucleotides not matched to a gene: 13. The CDR3 spells CASRTGTVFGLTF. In DNA form, the CDR3 reads TGTGCCAGTCGTACCGGGACAGTCTTTGGCCTGACTTTC.

The chain combines TRBV20-1 with TRBJ1-5; D gene unclear. Trimming took off 0 bases at V and 7 bases at J, with 16 bases between the two ends. This CDR3 is built from 15 residues. Per germline, CDR1 DFQATT and CDR2 SNEGSKA (reference sequence). The CDR3 loop is CSARDMRRVSQPQHF. CDR3 bases: TGCAGTGCTAGAGATATGCGGCGGGTAAGCCAGCCCCAGCATTTT.

This chain uses TRBV12-5 with TRBJ2-6; D is unclear. The CDR3 sequence is 17 residues long. Germline loops: CDR1 LGHNT, CDR2 FRNRAP. V lost 2 bases and J 0 bases, leaving 11 bases between the germline ends. CDR3 DNA: TGTGCTAGTGGTTTGACCCACGGAAGCTCTGGGGCCAACGTCCTGACTTTC. Translation gives CASGLTHGSSGANVLTF.

This clonotype was recorded many times. This rearrangement joins TRBV20-1 to TRBJ1-5; D unclear. There are 14 residues in the CDR3. V lost 7 bases, J lost 2 bases, and 15 bases lay in between. CDR1 and CDR2 from the germline V gene are DFQATT and SNEGSKA (reference sequence). The CDR3 region has the DNA TGCAGTGTCAGCCGCGCGGTTGGCAATCAGCCCCAGCATTTT. Its translation is CSVSRAVGNQPQHF.

The genes are TRBV28 and TRBJ1-6; possible D gene TRBD1, 5 bases. CDR1 and CDR2 (germline): MDHEN, SYDVKM. This CDR3 region has 14 residues. Trimming stripped 8 bases from V and 7 bases from J, with 15 bases between. The CDR3 here is CASEGPGGNSPLHF. The CDR3 region has the DNA TGTGCCAGCGAGGGACCGGGAGGGAATTCACCCCTCCACTTT.

This clonotype turned up a few times. This chain connects TRBV25-1 to TRBJ2-7, with 9 bases matching TRBD1. This CDR3 comprises 17 residues. J was trimmed by 3 bases and V by 3 bases; bases with no gene match: 12. The germline gives CDR1 MGHDK, CDR2 SYGVNS. As DNA, the CDR3 is TGTGCCAGCAGTGACCCCTCACAGGGGGCGTCTCTCTACGAGCAGTACTTC. It encodes CASSDPSQGASLYEQYF.

This clonotype was detected a few times. V is TRBV12-3 or TRBV12-4 and J is TRBJ1-6; 10 bases align to TRBD1. Trimming took 6 bases from V and 6 from J; bases not matched to a gene: 5. The CDR3 is 15 amino acids. The CDR3 DNA is TGTGCCAGCAGCAGTGGACAGGGGGGTAATTCACCCCTCCACTTT. As protein: CASSSGQGGNSPLHF.

In this sample, this clonotype turned up many times. The gene calls are TRBV11-2 and TRBJ2-4; 7 bases are a match to TRBD2. Looked up from germline, CDR1 is SGHAT and CDR2 is FQNNGV. V shed 1 base and J 12 bases; nucleotides not matched to a gene: 9. The CDR3 loop spans 14 amino acids. DNA of the CDR3: TGTGCCAGCAGCTTAGGTATGGGAGCGGGGCCTCAGTACTTC. Residues: CASSLGMGAGPQYF. Complete variable domain (other parts from reference TRBV11-2 and TRBJ2-4): EAGVAQSPRYKIIEKRQSVAFWCNPISGHATLYWYQQILGQGPKLLIQFQNNGVVDDSQLPKDRFSAERLKGVDSTLKIQPAKLEDSAVYLCASSLGMGAGPQYFGAGTRLSVL.

The chain joins TRBV6-1 to TRBJ1-5; D is uncertain. The V and J ends lost 7 bases and 3 bases respectively, with 10 bases between them. There are 13 residues in the CDR3. Germline-derived CDR1 and CDR2 are MNHNS and SASEGT. The CDR3 here is CASITGINQPQHF. CDR3 bases: TGTGCCAGCATAACGGGTATCAATCAGCCCCAGCATTTT.

This clonotype has a count of ten or more. This chain uses TRBV19 with TRBJ2-7, with 7 bases that match TRBD1. Germline values: CDR1 LNHDA, CDR2 SQIVND (reference sequence). J lost 1 base, V lost 3 bases, and 3 bases had no gene match. This CDR3 comprises 14 residues. CDR3 in amino acids: CASSISGQSYEQYF. In nucleotides, the CDR3 is TGTGCCAGTAGTATCTCGGGACAGTCCTACGAGCAGTACTTC.

In regard to this clonotype: One junction end disagrees with the germline gene, perhaps due to a read error. J is TRBJ2-7 and V is TRBV20-1; D gene uncertain. Germline V gives CDR1 DFQATT, CDR2 SNEGSKA (reference sequence). The CDR3 totals 17 residues. The CDR3 DNA follows: TGCAGTGCTAGAGATCTCCTGAGGCCCGGTCTAACCTACGATCAGTACTTC. Translation: CSARDLLRPGLTYDQYF.

The CDR3 bases are TGCGCCAGCAGCCTGAGCAGCAAGGGACCAAGGGGCTATGGCTACACCTTC. It specifies CASSLSSKGPRGYGYTF. The chain recombines TRBV5-1 with TRBJ1-2; possibly TRBD1 for D (5 bases). This CDR3 has 17 residues. CDR1 is SGHRS and CDR2 is YFSETQ in the germline V gene. Trimming left V 4 bases short and J 4 bases short, with 23 bases between.

In its sample, this clonotype was seen many times. The J gene is TRBJ2-7, the V gene TRBV18; D not resolved. Trimming stripped 3 bases from V and 0 bases from J, with 12 bases between. This CDR3 is built from 15 residues. Per germline, CDR1 KGHSH and CDR2 LQKENI. The CDR3 region has the DNA TGTGCCAGCTCACCGACCCCCGATAGCTCCTACGAGCAGTACTTC. Residues: CASSPTPDSSYEQYF.

This clonotype has only one observation. Because the CDR3 is missing its conserved closing phenylalanine or tryptophan, this is likely a read error. The gene calls are TRBV12-3 or TRBV12-4 and TRBJ1-2, with D uncertain. Between the trimmed V and J ends, which lost 0 bases and 4 bases, there was a span of 18 bases. The CDR3 contains 17 residues. CDR3 residues: CASSLARMGGSFYGYTL. For the CDR3, the DNA is TGTGCCAGCAGTTTAGCAAGAATGGGAGGCAGCTTCTATGGCTACACCCTC.

This clonotype was seen ten or more times. The rearrangement links TRBV12-3 or TRBV12-4 to TRBJ1-2; D not resolved. The CDR3 sequence is 13 residues long. The V and J ends lost 1 base and 8 bases respectively, with 11 bases between them. The CDR3 sequence is CASSLESGGGYTF. CDR3 coding DNA: TGTGCCAGCAGTTTAGAGAGTGGCGGGGGCTACACCTTC.

Ten or more counts support this clonotype. The chain uses TRBV7-2 and TRBJ2-5; D remains unclear. Trimming shortened V by 0 bases and J by 1 base, and 6 bases separated the two germline ends. CDR3 length equals 14 residues. Per germline, CDR1 SGHTA and CDR2 FQGNSA. CDR3 DNA: TGTGCCAGCAGCTTAGCAGTCCCCCAAGAGACCCAGTACTTC. The encoded protein is CASSLAVPQETQYF.

This clonotype was counted at least ten times. The rearrangement uses TRBV5-1 and TRBJ2-7; TRBD1 might be the D (5 bases). Germline V gene lookup returns CDR1 SGHRS and CDR2 YFSETQ. There are 14 residues in the CDR3. Trimming left V 1 base short and J 5 bases short, with 13 bases between. The CDR3, as DNA: TGCGCCAGCAGCTTGACAGTTGGACAAGACGAGCAGTACTTC. Its translation: CASSLTVGQDEQYF.